This T cell receptor beta chain was captured by sequencing in a study of tissue T cells after allogeneic stem cell transplantation. V was cut by 1 base and J by 6 bases, with 8 bases left in between. Germline-derived CDR1 and CDR2 are SGHTA and FQGTGA. The CDR3 length is 13 residues. Produced via immunoSEQ multiplex PCR; TCRdb's table is partial and in-frame only. This table holds about 9,900 clones, 56% found once. The gene calls are TRBV7-3 and TRBJ2-3; no firm D call. Sequencing was performed on tissue from the jejunum, taken at autopsy. The source is a female donor at least 60 years old with lung cancer. The CDR3 region is CASSLIPTDTQYF. The CDR3 nucleotides are TGTGCCAGCAGCTTAATCCCCACGGATACGCAGTATTTT.